These 15 T cell receptor beta chains originate from one sample sequenced in a study of cytomegalovirus exposure and HLA in healthy donors. The PCR used 60 Vbeta and 13 Jbeta primers. Sequencing used immunoSEQ multiplex PCR; TCRdb keeps in-frame clones, though not all of them. Of 150,000 to 200,000 clones listed, roughly 77% are singletons. The material sequenced was PBMCs. These receptors all come from a young woman in good health and CMV-seronegative.

V usage is TRBV7-2 and J usage is TRBJ2-7; D not resolved. The germline V gene has CDR1 SGHTA and CDR2 FQGNSA. This CDR3 spans 12 amino acids. The ends were cut back, 1 base at V and 4 bases at J, with 5 bases in the middle. As DNA, the CDR3 is TGTGCCAGCAGCTTAGGAGTTTACGAGCAGTACTTC. This gives the protein CASSLGVYEQYF.

The chain recombines TRBV5-1 with TRBJ1-1; maybe TRBD1 (5 bases). V dropped 2 bases and J dropped 5 bases, with 13 bases sitting between them. The CDR3 runs 14 residues. CDR1 and CDR2 (germline): SGHRS, YFSETQ. The CDR3 loop reads CASSFEGRGTEAFF. CDR3 nucleotides: TGCGCCAGCAGCTTTGAGGGGCGGGGGACTGAAGCTTTCTTT.

This chain links TRBV9 with TRBJ1-2; D remains ambiguous. The CDR3 extends over 14 amino acids. Trimming removed 0 bases at V and 7 bases at J, with 13 bases between. CDR1 and CDR2 (germline): SGDLS, YYNGEE. CDR3: CASSVAERALGYTF. The CDR3, as DNA: TGTGCCAGCAGCGTAGCTGAGAGGGCACTTGGCTACACCTTC.

The chain has TRBV18 and TRBJ1-1, with unresolved D. V lost 4 bases and J 5 bases, leaving 11 bases between the germline ends. The CDR3 loop spans 13 amino acids. Germline CDR1 and CDR2: KGHSH and LQKENI. This chain's CDR3 is CASSLRGDTEAFF. CDR3 coding DNA: TGTGCCAGCTCACTACGGGGAGATACTGAAGCTTTCTTT.

The chain has TRBV30 and TRBJ1-1, with 9 bases aligning to TRBD1. Trimming took 4 bases from V and 11 from J; bases not matched to a gene: 11. Germline CDR1 and CDR2: GTSNPN and SVGIG (reference sequence). CDR3 size: 13 residues. The CDR3 spells CAWTRDRGVMAFF. The DNA of the CDR3 is TGTGCCTGGACTCGTGACAGGGGGGTAATGGCTTTCTTT.

The rearrangement uses TRBV27 and TRBJ2-1; possibly TRBD2 for D (5 bases). CDR3 size: 14 residues. CDR1 and CDR2 (germline): MNHEY, SMNVEV (reference sequence). Trimming removed 5 bases at V and 5 bases at J, with 13 bases between. This CDR3 is CASSLRSADNEQFF. Here the CDR3 DNA reads TGTGCCAGCAGTCTACGTTCAGCGGACAATGAGCAGTTCTTC.

The V call is TRBV6-5, the J call TRBJ2-3, with a tentative D call TRBD1 (6 bases). The V end lost 8 bases, the J end lost 3 bases, and 18 bases lay between the germline ends. Germline lookup yields CDR1 MNHEY and CDR2 SVGAGI. This CDR3 has 15 amino acids. In nucleotides, the CDR3 is TGTGCCAGCGGCAGGGGTACACAGTCGACAGATACGCAGTATTTT. This sequence encodes CASGRGTQSTDTQYF.

The chain employs TRBV19 and TRBJ1-5; D call uncertain. This CDR3 spans 14 amino acids. Germline V gives CDR1 LNHDA, CDR2 SQIVND (reference sequence). V was cut by 6 bases and J by 5 bases, with 14 bases left in between. The CDR3 region is CASRGFVLDQPQHF. CDR3 DNA sequence: TGTGCCAGTAGGGGCTTCGTCCTCGATCAGCCCCAGCATTTT.

The gene calls are TRBV19 and TRBJ2-3, with TRBD1 as a possible D gene (7 bases). Germline V CDR1 and CDR2: LNHDA, SQIVND (reference sequence). Trimming left V 5 bases short and J 10 bases short, with 16 bases between. The CDR3 length is 13 residues. The CDR3 loop is CASSSDDREAQYF. CDR3 DNA sequence: TGTGCCAGTAGTTCAGACGACAGGGAGGCGCAGTATTTT.

The chain employs TRBV9 and TRBJ2-2; TRBD2 is a possible D gene (6 bases). CDR1 SGDLS and CDR2 YYNGEE come from the germline V gene. The V end was cut by 0 bases, the J end by 0 bases, with 9 bases between. CDR3 length: 16 amino acids. The CDR3: CASSVVAGSNTGELFF. The CDR3 region has the DNA TGTGCCAGCAGCGTAGTGGCGGGGTCGAACACCGGGGAGCTGTTTTTT.

The chain carries TRBV18 and TRBJ1-4; 7 bases are a match to TRBD1. This CDR3 has 15 amino acids. Germline CDR1 is KGHSH and CDR2 is LQKENI. After removal of 3 bases from V and 2 bases from J, the junction contained 3 bases not matched to a gene. CDR3 region: CASSPIQGTNEKLFF. The CDR3 bases are TGTGCCAGCTCACCGATACAGGGGACTAATGAAAAACTGTTTTTT.

V usage is TRBV4-1 and J usage is TRBJ1-4; weak D call: TRBD1 (6 bases). The CDR3 has 15 residues. Germline CDR1 is MGHRA and CDR2 is YSYEKL. Trimming removed 8 bases at V and 4 bases at J, with 17 bases between. CDR3 in amino acids: CASQVRGWSNEKLFF. CDR3 nucleotide sequence: TGCGCCAGCCAGGTGAGGGGGTGGAGTAATGAAAAACTGTTTTTT.

The chain joins TRBV5-4 to TRBJ1-5; TRBD1 agrees at 7 bases. The J segment lost 8 bases and the V segment lost 3 bases, leaving 20 bases of the junction unmatched. The CDR3 is 18 amino acids. Germline assignment: CDR1 SGHNT and CDR2 YYREEE (reference sequence). The CDR3 DNA reads as TGTGCCAGCAGCTGCCCACGGATAATGACAGGGTTTAAGGAGCCCCAGCATTTT. Amino acid sequence: CASSCPRIMTGFKEPQHF. The full variable domain, completed using reference TRBV5-4 and TRBJ1-5, is ETGVTQSPTHLIKTRGQQVTLRCSSQSGHNTVSWYQQALGQGPQFIFQYYREEENGRGNFPPRFSGLQFPNYSSELNVNALELDDSALYLCASSCPRIMTGFKEPQHFGDGTRLSIL.

This chain uses TRBV19 with TRBJ2-6; the D is unclear. This CDR3 comprises 17 residues. Deletions cut 7 bases from V and 0 bases from J, with 16 bases between. The germline gives CDR1 LNHDA, CDR2 SQIVND (reference sequence). The CDR3 loop reads CASNRAAPSSGANVLTF. CDR3 nucleotide sequence: TGTGCCAGTAACAGAGCTGCCCCCTCCTCTGGGGCCAACGTCCTGACTTTC.

This rearrangement joins TRBV2 to TRBJ2-7; no reliable D call. This CDR3 contains 11 residues. In germline, CDR1 is SNHLY, CDR2 FYNNEI. Trimming removed 4 bases from V and 4 bases from J, with 5 bases in between. The CDR3 sequence: CASSVSYEQYF. As DNA, the CDR3 is TGTGCCAGCAGTGTTAGTTACGAGCAGTACTTC.